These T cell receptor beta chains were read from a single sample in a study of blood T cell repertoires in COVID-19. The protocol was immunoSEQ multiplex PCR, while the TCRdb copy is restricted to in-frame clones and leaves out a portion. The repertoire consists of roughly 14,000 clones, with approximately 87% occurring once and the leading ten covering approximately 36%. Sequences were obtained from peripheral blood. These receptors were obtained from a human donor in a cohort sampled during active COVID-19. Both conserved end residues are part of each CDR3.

cdr3_aa: CAISDPTGEANTEAFF
v_call: TRBV10-3
j_call: TRBJ1-1

cdr3_aa: CSVGGQGGGTEAFF
v_call: TRBV29-1
j_call: TRBJ1-1

cdr3_aa: CASSLKGRGDYGYTF
v_call: TRBV27
j_call: TRBJ1-2

cdr3_aa: CASSSGLAAGNEQFF
v_call: TRBV7-8
j_call: TRBJ2-1

cdr3_aa: CASSESGTEYGYTF
v_call: TRBV10-2
j_call: TRBJ1-2

cdr3_aa: CASIWDRARNYGYTF
v_call: TRBV28
j_call: TRBJ1-2

cdr3_aa: CASSLGLVDEQFF
v_call: TRBV11-2
j_call: TRBJ2-1

cdr3_aa: CASSQVSLAEFPYEQYF
v_call: TRBV4-2
j_call: TRBJ2-7

cdr3_aa: CAWSVQGNTEAFF
v_call: TRBV30
j_call: TRBJ1-1

cdr3_aa: CASTEDSSYEQYF
v_call: TRBV5-1
j_call: TRBJ2-7

cdr3_aa: CAIRGGGEYNEQFF
v_call: TRBV10-3
j_call: TRBJ2-1

cdr3_aa: CASSLGSSSPMNTEAFF
v_call: TRBV7-9
j_call: TRBJ1-1

cdr3_aa: CAISESAGAKNIQYF
v_call: TRBV10-3
j_call: TRBJ2-4

cdr3_aa: CASSTGTGSETQYF
v_call: TRBV11-2
j_call: TRBJ2-5

cdr3_aa: CASSFQQGAGETQYF
v_call: TRBV7-2
j_call: TRBJ2-5

cdr3_aa: CSASRGTGVSQPQHF
v_call: TRBV20-1
j_call: TRBJ1-5

cdr3_aa: CASSLRGIYGYTF
v_call: TRBV12-3/TRBV12-4
j_call: TRBJ1-2

cdr3_aa: CASSQDESLRGSYNSPLHF
v_call: TRBV4-3
j_call: TRBJ1-6

cdr3_aa: CASSLAPLWTESSYEQYF
v_call: TRBV7-9
j_call: TRBJ2-7

cdr3_aa: CASRPTQGTEAFF
v_call: TRBV6-6
j_call: TRBJ1-1

cdr3_aa: CASSLGGGASQPQHF
v_call: TRBV28
j_call: TRBJ1-5

cdr3_aa: CASSVLAHYEQYF
v_call: TRBV7-2
j_call: TRBJ2-7

cdr3_aa: CASSPGLAGANVLTF
v_call: TRBV7-9
j_call: TRBJ2-6

cdr3_aa: CASSLATGGYNEQFF
v_call: TRBV5-8
j_call: TRBJ2-1

cdr3_aa: CASSALGQGVGNYGYTF
v_call: TRBV25-1
j_call: TRBJ1-2

cdr3_aa: CASSRDAPDTQYF
v_call: TRBV19
j_call: TRBJ2-3

cdr3_aa: CASSLQENTEAFF
v_call: TRBV5-4
j_call: TRBJ1-1

cdr3_aa: CASSSPTGIDTQYF
v_call: TRBV5-4
j_call: TRBJ2-3

cdr3_aa: CASSFFDNKNIQYF
v_call: TRBV5-5
j_call: TRBJ2-4